Below are 10 T cell receptor beta chains sequenced from a single sample in a study of T cells in Graves' hyperthyroidism and ophthalmopathy. The investigators amplified TCR beta CDR3 regions from RNA transcripts. A first-round RT-PCR of the TCR CDR3 used the HTBI primer set. TCRdb re-called the multiplex PCR reads through MiXCR, storing one row per CDR3 protein. Of 400,000 or so distinct CDR3 sequences detected, about 14% appear once; the ten largest clones hold 28%. Sample: blood. Receptors were obtained from a man aged 50 to 59 with Graves' ophthalmopathy.

In its sample, this clonotype was seen many times. V gene TRBV20-1 combines with J gene TRBJ2-7, with 13 bases fitting TRBD2. CDR3 size: 16 residues. The germline V gene encodes CDR1 DFQATT and CDR2 SNEGSKA (reference sequence). V shed 0 bases and J 5 bases; nucleotides not matched to a gene: 7. CDR3 DNA sequence: TGCAGTGCTAGAGATACTAGCGGGAGGGCCACACACGAGCAGTACTTC. It codes for CSARDTSGRATHEQYF.

The table lists this clonotype with many counts. The rearrangement joins TRBV10-2 to TRBJ2-7; tentatively, D is TRBD2 (6 bases). V was pared by 4 bases and J by 2 bases, with 12 bases between. This CDR3 is built from 14 residues. In germline, CDR1 is WSHSY, CDR2 SAAADI. CDR3 coding DNA: TGCGCCAGCAGTGCGCCGGGACTGGCCTACGAGCAGTACTTC. Translated, it gives CASSAPGLAYEQYF.

This clonotype was counted at least ten times. V gene TRBV3-1 combines with J gene TRBJ2-5; 8 positions match TRBD1. From germline, CDR1 is LGHDT and CDR2 YNNKEL (reference sequence). With V trimmed by 1 base and J by 0 bases, 4 bases remained unmatched. The CDR3 runs 16 residues. The CDR3 DNA sequence: TGTGCCAGCAGCCAAGGGGACAGGAGCTACCAAGAGACCCAGTACTTC. Residues: CASSQGDRSYQETQYF.

This clonotype was seen only a few times. The chain uses TRBV7-9 and TRBJ2-7; D gene uncertain. Trimming shortened V by 7 bases and J by 0 bases, and 13 bases separated the two germline ends. Germline CDR1 is SEHNR and CDR2 is FQNEAQ (reference sequence). The CDR3 has 14 residues. CDR3 residues: CASNGRGPSYEQYF. Written as DNA, the CDR3 is TGTGCCAGCAATGGCCGAGGACCCTCCTACGAGCAGTACTTC.

The chain has TRBV29-1 and TRBJ2-3; a possible D gene is TRBD2 (5 bases). The germline V and J ends were trimmed by 1 base and 2 bases, with 13 bases remaining between them. The CDR3 is 15 residues long. Germline lookup yields CDR1 SQVTM and CDR2 ANQGSEA. CDR3 protein: CSVEGRRSFTDTQYF. CDR3 DNA: TGCAGCGTTGAAGGACGGAGGTCTTTCACAGATACGCAGTATTTT.

This clonotype was counted many times. The chain joins TRBV3-1 to TRBJ1-5; 8 bases are shared with TRBD1. This CDR3 is 14 amino acids long. Losses at the gene ends were 4 bases for V and 8 bases for J; bases not matched to a gene: 7. Germline V lookup: CDR1 LGHDT, CDR2 YNNKEL (reference sequence). CDR3 coding DNA: TGTGCCAGCAGCCCGGGGACAGGTTTTGAGCCCCAGCATTTT. It encodes CASSPGTGFEPQHF. Filled out from reference TRBV3-1 and TRBJ1-5, the complete variable domain reads DTAVSQTPKYLVTQMGNDKSIKCEQNLGHDTMYWYKQDSKKFLKIMFSYNNKELIINETVPNRFSPKSPDKAHLNLHINSLELGDSAVYFCASSPGTGFEPQHFGDGTRLSIL.

This clonotype was seen many times. This chain links TRBV7-8 with TRBJ2-5; D unresolved. The germline gives CDR1 SGHVS, CDR2 FQNEAQ. The CDR3 contains 12 residues. Between the trimmed V and J ends, which lost 5 bases and 5 bases, there was a span of 9 bases. The DNA of the CDR3 is TGTGCCAGCAGCCAGAGAGAGGAGACCCAGTACTTC. This gives the protein CASSQREETQYF.

This clonotype has more than one count but fewer than ten. The chain links TRBV5-1 to TRBJ2-2; D call uncertain. V was pared by 2 bases and J by 4 bases, with 6 bases between. The germline CDR1 and CDR2 sequences are SGHRS and YFSETQ. The CDR3 has 13 amino acids. The CDR3 sequence is CASSFGITGELFF. The CDR3 nucleotides are TGCGCCAGCAGCTTTGGGATCACCGGGGAGCTGTTTTTT.

This chain links TRBV29-1 with TRBJ2-3, with D tentatively TRBD2 (7 bases). The CDR3 is made up of 14 amino acids. The germline V gene has CDR1 SQVTM and CDR2 ANQGSEA. V was pared by 7 bases and J by 2 bases, with 16 bases between. The CDR3 sequence is CSAGGGHNTDTQYF. The CDR3 bases are TGCAGCGCGGGGGGCGGGCATAACACAGATACGCAGTATTTT.

This clonotype was observed a few times. Being one base from a much bigger clone, this may be a read error. The chain combines TRBV20-1 with TRBJ2-7, with 8 positions matching TRBD1. This CDR3 is built from 12 residues. V gave up 6 bases and J gave up 6 bases; unmatched junction bases: 7. Germline CDR1 and CDR2: DFQATT and SNEGSKA (reference sequence). CDR3: CSAMTGVSEQYF. CDR3 DNA sequence: TGCAGTGCCATGACAGGGGTCAGCGAGCAGTACTTC.